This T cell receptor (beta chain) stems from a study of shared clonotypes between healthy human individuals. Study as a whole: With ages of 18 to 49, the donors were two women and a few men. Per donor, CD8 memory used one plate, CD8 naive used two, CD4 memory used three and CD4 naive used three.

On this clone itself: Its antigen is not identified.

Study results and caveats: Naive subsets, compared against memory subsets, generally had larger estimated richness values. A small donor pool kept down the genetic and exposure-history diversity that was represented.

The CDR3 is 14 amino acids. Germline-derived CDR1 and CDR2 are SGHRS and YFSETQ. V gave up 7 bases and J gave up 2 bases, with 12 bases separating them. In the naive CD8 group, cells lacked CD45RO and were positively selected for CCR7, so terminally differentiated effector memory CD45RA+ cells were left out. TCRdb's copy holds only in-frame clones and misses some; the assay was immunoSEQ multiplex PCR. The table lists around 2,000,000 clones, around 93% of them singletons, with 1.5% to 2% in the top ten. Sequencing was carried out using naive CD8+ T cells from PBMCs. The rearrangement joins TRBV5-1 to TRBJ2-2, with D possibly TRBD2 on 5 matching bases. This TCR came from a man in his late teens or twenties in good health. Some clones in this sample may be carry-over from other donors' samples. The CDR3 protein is CASREDQNTGELFF. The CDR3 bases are TGCGCCAGCCGGGAAGACCAAAACACCGGGGAGCTGTTTTTT.